Listed below are T cell receptor beta chains from one sample, sequenced in a study of CD8 T cells in Susac syndrome. TCRdb recomputed calls from the immunoSEQ multiplex PCR reads with MiXCR, one row per CDR3 protein. Of fewer than 300,000 distinct CDR3 sequences listed, about 85% are singletons. Material: CD8+ T cells from PBMCs. These receptor sequences come from a human donor with multiple sclerosis. CDR3s include the opening cysteine and the closing phenylalanine or tryptophan.

J gene | V gene | CDR3 protein
TRBJ1-6 | TRBV7-8 | CASSLEVVVGRSSPLHF
TRBJ1-2 | TRBV7-9 | CASSAFGGGGLYGYTF
TRBJ2-7 | TRBV6-1 | CASSEDLGTALEQYF
TRBJ2-5 | TRBV28 | CASSFQQGGQETQYF
TRBJ2-1 | TRBV2 | CASSGRTSGRDFF
TRBJ1-4 | TRBV27 | CASSYRTGDEKLFF
TRBJ1-5 | TRBV5-1 | CASSLADRGLKSNQPQHF
TRBJ1-2 | TRBV27 | CASSHQSSGYTF
TRBJ2-1 | TRBV4-1 | CASSPGLAVASWSSSEQFF
TRBJ2-2 | TRBV5-1 | CASSRPGHLSTGELFF
TRBJ2-1 | TRBV27 | CASSFQPSSYNEQFF
TRBJ2-2 | TRBV5-5 | CASSRDKNPRTGELFF